These 20 T cell receptor beta chains came from one sample sequenced in a study of T cell repertoires in cytomegalovirus infection. TCRdb re-derived calls from the reads in MiXCR, one entry per CDR3 protein. The sample carries more than 200,000 distinct CDR3 sequences, 8% to 9.5% recorded once. Sequences were obtained from PBMCs. The receptors shown here come from a human donor in good health (CMV status not recorded). Some clones in this sample may be carry-over from other donors' samples.

The table lists this clonotype with a few counts. This rearrangement joins TRBV12-3 or TRBV12-4 to TRBJ2-7, with 9 nucleotides matching TRBD1. V shed 6 bases and J 2 bases; nucleotides not matched to a gene: 8. CDR3 length: 15 amino acids. The CDR3 bases are TGTGCCAGCAGCGGAAACAGGGGGCTGACCTACGAGCAGTACTTC. It encodes CASSGNRGLTYEQYF.

This clonotype was seen ten or more times. The chain has TRBV12-3 or TRBV12-4 and TRBJ1-3; unclear D gene. The V end lost 6 bases, the J end lost 0 bases, and 9 bases lay between the germline ends. The CDR3 is 14 residues long. The CDR3 DNA follows: TGTGCCAGCAGATACCAGGACTCTGGAAACACCATATATTTT. It yields the protein CASRYQDSGNTIYF.

Ten or more counts support this clonotype. The chain combines TRBV7-9 with TRBJ2-7; 7 bases agree with TRBD1. V shed 3 bases, J shed 4 bases, and the junction held 9 bases outside the gene matches. CDR3 size: 15 residues. Looked up from germline, CDR1 is SEHNR and CDR2 is FQNEAQ (reference sequence). The DNA for the CDR3 is TGTGCCAGCAGCTTCCCCGCGACAGGGTCGTACGAGCAGTACTTC. This gives the protein CASSFPATGSYEQYF.

This clonotype showed up many times. The V call is TRBV7-2, the J call TRBJ1-4; D is undetermined. The CDR3 is 12 residues long. From germline, CDR1 is SGHTA and CDR2 FQGNSA. Trimming took off 3 bases at V and 4 bases at J, with 3 bases between the two ends. Here the CDR3 reads CASSFSNEKLFF. The CDR3 DNA follows: TGTGCCAGCAGCTTTAGTAATGAAAAACTGTTTTTT.

The chain is built from TRBV29-1 and TRBJ1-1, with D perhaps matching TRBD1 (5 bases). Trimming cost V 5 bases and J 7 bases, with 17 bases left between them. Germline V lookup: CDR1 SQVTM, CDR2 ANQGSEA. The CDR3 extends over 13 amino acids. CDR3 coding DNA: TGCAGCGTTATGGAAGTGGGGGGGAGTGAAGCTTTCTTT. Protein product: CSVMEVGGSEAFF.

V and J are TRBV28 and TRBJ1-2; TRBD1 agrees at 7 bases. CDR3 size: 14 residues. Germline CDR1 MDHEN, CDR2 SYDVKM. Trimming took 5 bases from V and 5 from J; bases not matched to a gene: 8. In DNA form, the CDR3 reads TGTGCCAGCAGTCCAACAGGGGCGGCATATGGCTACACCTTC. Translation: CASSPTGAAYGYTF.

This clonotype was seen many times. The V gene is TRBV28, the J gene TRBJ1-4; the match to TRBD1 covers 7 bases. Looked up from germline, CDR1 is MDHEN and CDR2 is SYDVKM. The CDR3 extends over 18 amino acids. The V gene end was trimmed by 5 bases and the J gene end by 0 bases; junction bases not matched to a gene: 12. In DNA, the CDR3 is TGTGCCAGCAGTGCGCTTCCGGGACAGCGCGCAACTAATGAAAAACTGTTTTTT. Translated, it gives CASSALPGQRATNEKLFF.

This clonotype turned up a few times. This CDR3 is CSAPRTQQEETQYF. In nucleotides, the CDR3 is TGCAGTGCACCTCGGACCCAGCAGGAGGAGACCCAGTACTTC. This chain links TRBV20-1 with TRBJ2-5; no clear D. Germline-derived CDR1 and CDR2 are DFQATT and SNEGSKA (reference sequence). CDR3 length equals 14 residues. Trimming took 6 bases from V and 5 from J, leaving 19 bases between them.

This clonotype was counted many times. The chain couples TRBV28 to TRBJ1-1; the D is unclear. Germline-derived CDR1 and CDR2 are MDHEN and SYDVKM. The CDR3 consists of 13 residues. Trimming pared 6 bases from V and 1 base from J, leaving 9 bases between. The CDR3 bases are TGTGCCAGCAGGCAACAAGCGAACACTGAAGCTTTCTTT. This codes for CASRQQANTEAFF.

The chain couples TRBV14 to TRBJ1-1, with D hard to call. The CDR3 extends over 13 amino acids. Germline-derived CDR1 and CDR2 are SGHDN and FVKESK. Trimming removed 6 bases at V and 6 bases at J, with 14 bases between. In DNA, the CDR3 is TGTGCCAGCAGTCCTGCCGCGGGGTCTGAAGCTTTCTTT. This gives the protein CASSPAAGSEAFF.

This clonotype was recorded at least ten times. This chain joins TRBV4-1 and TRBJ2-1; TRBD2 matches at 8 bases. This CDR3 region has 16 residues. Germline values: CDR1 MGHRA, CDR2 YSYEKL. V was clipped by 0 bases and J by 5 bases; unmatched bases: 6. The CDR3 loop reads CASSQDERERNNEQFF. The CDR3 region has the DNA TGCGCCAGCAGCCAAGATGAGCGGGAGAGGAACAATGAGCAGTTCTTC.

The chain couples TRBV6-2 or TRBV6-3 to TRBJ1-1, with a weak D call TRBD1 (5 bases). Trimming took 4 bases from V and 2 from J, leaving 14 bases between them. The CDR3 consists of 15 residues. Germline CDR1 and CDR2: MNHEY and SVGEGT. The chain's CDR3 is CASSFWRGVNTEAFF. The DNA of the CDR3 is TGTGCCAGCAGTTTCTGGAGGGGAGTCAACACTGAAGCTTTCTTT.

This clonotype was observed at least ten times. The V gene is TRBV7-9, the J gene TRBJ2-7; possibly TRBD1 for D (5 bases). The CDR3 consists of 16 residues. CDR1 is SEHNR, CDR2 FQNEAQ, per germline (reference sequence). V lost 2 bases, J lost 0 bases, and 14 bases lay in between. CDR3 loop: CASSLLRGRDSYEQYF. DNA for the CDR3: TGTGCCAGCAGCTTACTAAGGGGAAGGGACTCCTACGAGCAGTACTTC.

The rearrangement links TRBV20-1 to TRBJ2-3; 8 positions agree with TRBD2. CDR1 DFQATT and CDR2 SNEGSKA come from the germline V gene (reference sequence). The CDR3 is made up of 15 amino acids. Trimming at V came to 5 bases and at J to 4 bases, leaving 11 bases not matched to a gene. The CDR3 DNA sequence: TGCAGTGCTCCCGATCGGAGCGGGAGTGCAGATACGCAGTATTTT. Its protein product is CSAPDRSGSADTQYF.

This clonotype occurred many times. The CDR3 is CASSSTGVKSGYTF. The CDR3 region has the DNA TGTGCCAGCAGCTCGACAGGGGTGAAGAGTGGCTACACCTTC. The rearrangement links TRBV5-4 to TRBJ1-2, with TRBD1 matching over 8 bases. CDR1 is SGHNT and CDR2 is YYREEE in the germline V gene (reference sequence). V gave up 3 bases and J gave up 7 bases; unmatched junction bases: 8. CDR3 size: 14 residues. The full variable domain, completed using reference TRBV5-4 and TRBJ1-2, is ETGVTQSPTHLIKTRGQQVTLRCSSQSGHNTVSWYQQALGQGPQFIFQYYREEENGRGNFPPRFSGLQFPNYSSELNVNALELDDSALYLCASSSTGVKSGYTFGSGTRLTVV.

This clonotype was found many times. The V gene is TRBV7-2, the J gene TRBJ2-7; 9 bases are a match to TRBD1. The CDR3 extends over 14 amino acids. The trim removed 4 bases at V and 3 bases at J, leaving 4 bases unmatched. Germline V lookup: CDR1 SGHTA, CDR2 FQGNSA. CDR3 DNA: TGTGCCAGCAGCTCTACGACAGGGGGCTACGAGCAGTACTTC. It yields the protein CASSSTTGGYEQYF.

This clonotype was recorded at least ten times. The chain recombines TRBV20-1 with TRBJ2-4, with D possibly matching TRBD1 (6 bases). The germline V and J ends were trimmed by 8 bases and 9 bases, with 14 bases remaining between them. The CDR3 covers 11 residues. CDR1 and CDR2 (germline): DFQATT, SNEGSKA (reference sequence). CDR3 sequence reads: CSTEQGTIQYF. CDR3 DNA sequence: TGCAGTACCGAGCAGGGGACCATTCAGTACTTC.

The V call is TRBV11-2, the J call TRBJ2-1, with 7 nucleotides matching TRBD2. Germline V lookup: CDR1 SGHAT, CDR2 FQNNGV. Unmatched junction bases numbered 13, after V lost 7 bases and J lost 7 bases. The CDR3 totals 15 residues. The CDR3 region has the DNA TGTGCCAGCACCCGTATGGGGGAGGGCCTTAATGAGCAGTTCTTC. This translates into CASTRMGEGLNEQFF. The whole variable domain, filled in from reference TRBV11-2 and TRBJ2-1, reads EAGVAQSPRYKIIEKRQSVAFWCNPISGHATLYWYQQILGQGPKLLIQFQNNGVVDDSQLPKDRFSAERLKGVDSTLKIQPAKLEDSAVYLCASTRMGEGLNEQFFGPGTRLTVL.

This clonotype was observed many times. J is TRBJ1-5 and V is TRBV7-8; D uncertain. CDR3 length equals 16 residues. Germline loops: CDR1 SGHVS, CDR2 FQNEAQ. The V end lost 5 bases, the J end lost 0 bases, and 14 bases lay between the germline ends. CDR3 in DNA: TGTGCCAGCAGCCTTCTCACGGGGTTTAGCAATCAGCCCCAGCATTTT. Translated: CASSLLTGFSNQPQHF.

J is TRBJ1-1 and V is TRBV5-1; 8 bases align to TRBD1. CDR1 and CDR2 from the germline V gene are SGHRS and YFSETQ. J lost 4 bases, V lost 4 bases, and 6 bases had no gene match. The CDR3 runs 14 residues. The DNA of the CDR3 is TGCGCCAGCAGCCCAGGGGGCGTCGGCACTGAAGCTTTCTTT. The encoded protein is CASSPGGVGTEAFF. The whole variable domain, remainder taken from reference TRBV5-1 and TRBJ1-1, is KAGVTQTPRYLIKTRGQQVTLSCSPISGHRSVSWYQQTPGQGLQFLFEYFSETQRNKGNFPGRFSGRQFSNSRSEMNVSTLELGDSALYLCASSPGGVGTEAFFGQGTRLTVV.